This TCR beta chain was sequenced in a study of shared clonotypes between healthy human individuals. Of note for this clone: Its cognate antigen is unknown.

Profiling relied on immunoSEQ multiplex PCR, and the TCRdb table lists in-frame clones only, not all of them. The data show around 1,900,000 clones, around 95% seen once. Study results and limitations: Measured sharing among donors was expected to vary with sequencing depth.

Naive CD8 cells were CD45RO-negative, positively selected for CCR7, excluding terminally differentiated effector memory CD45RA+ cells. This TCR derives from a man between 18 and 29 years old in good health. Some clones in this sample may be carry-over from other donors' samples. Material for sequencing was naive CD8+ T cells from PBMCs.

The CDR3 DNA follows: TGTGCCAGCAGCTTAGAGCCCCTGTGGCTAGCGGGAGTCTACGAGCAGTACTTC. Its translation: CASSLEPLWLAGVYEQYF. This chain links TRBV11-2 with TRBJ2-7; 10 nucleotides line up with TRBD2. CDR3 size: 18 residues. In germline, CDR1 is SGHAT, CDR2 FQNNGV. After removal of 0 bases from V and 3 bases from J, the junction contained 11 bases not matched to a gene.